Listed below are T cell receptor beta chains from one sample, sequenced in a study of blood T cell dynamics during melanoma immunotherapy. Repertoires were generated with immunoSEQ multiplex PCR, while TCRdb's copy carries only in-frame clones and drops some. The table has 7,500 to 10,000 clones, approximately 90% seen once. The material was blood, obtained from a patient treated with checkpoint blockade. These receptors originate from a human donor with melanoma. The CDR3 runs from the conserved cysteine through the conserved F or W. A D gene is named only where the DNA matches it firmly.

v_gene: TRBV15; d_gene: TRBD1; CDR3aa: CATSRDWGTGGNTIYF
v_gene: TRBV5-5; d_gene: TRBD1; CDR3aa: CASSPGTGPTNQPQHF
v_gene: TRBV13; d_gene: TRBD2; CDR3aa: CASSFSGRASGELFF
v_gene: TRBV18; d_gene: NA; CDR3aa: CASSPPGGNQPQHF
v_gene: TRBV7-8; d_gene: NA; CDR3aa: CASSRGPGRSTEAFF
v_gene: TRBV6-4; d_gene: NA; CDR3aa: CASSDTAGVPDTQYF
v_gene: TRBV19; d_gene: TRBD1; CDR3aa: CASSIYGRDRGPYEQYF
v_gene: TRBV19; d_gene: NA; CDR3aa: CASSGQFDSGNTIYF
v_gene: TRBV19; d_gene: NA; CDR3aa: CASSITPGSMNNEQFF
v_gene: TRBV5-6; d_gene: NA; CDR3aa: CASSPPDLSGANVLTF
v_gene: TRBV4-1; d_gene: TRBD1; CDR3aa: CASSQESPGQGKDTQYF
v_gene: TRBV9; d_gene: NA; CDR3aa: CASSVTTDRHQFF
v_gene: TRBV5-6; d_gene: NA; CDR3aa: CASSLGGHGVDTQYF
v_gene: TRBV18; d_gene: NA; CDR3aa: CASSPQGANEKLFF
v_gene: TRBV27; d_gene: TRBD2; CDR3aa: CASSRTSGRGTGELFF
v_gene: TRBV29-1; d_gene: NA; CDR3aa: CSVETGDHYGYTF
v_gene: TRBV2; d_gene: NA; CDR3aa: CASSENRDTQYF